Included here is one TCR beta chain sequence, with context. Method: immunoSEQ multiplex PCR; TCRdb's copy keeps in-frame clones and lacks some. The table includes 95,000 to 150,000 clones, 81% detected once. V was pared by 6 bases and J by 3 bases, with 4 bases of the junction left unmatched. Per germline, CDR1 MNHNY and CDR2 SVGAGI (reference sequence). The CDR3 contains 13 residues. This record belongs to a study of blood T cell repertoires in COVID-19. The gene calls are TRBV6-6 and TRBJ2-7, with 8 bases that match TRBD1. Sequencing used peripheral blood. This receptor was obtained from a man in his thirties or forties with COVID-19, enrolled during active disease. The chain's CDR3 is CASSGQGIYEQYF. The CDR3 bases are TGTGCCAGCAGCGGACAGGGAATCTACGAGCAGTACTTC.